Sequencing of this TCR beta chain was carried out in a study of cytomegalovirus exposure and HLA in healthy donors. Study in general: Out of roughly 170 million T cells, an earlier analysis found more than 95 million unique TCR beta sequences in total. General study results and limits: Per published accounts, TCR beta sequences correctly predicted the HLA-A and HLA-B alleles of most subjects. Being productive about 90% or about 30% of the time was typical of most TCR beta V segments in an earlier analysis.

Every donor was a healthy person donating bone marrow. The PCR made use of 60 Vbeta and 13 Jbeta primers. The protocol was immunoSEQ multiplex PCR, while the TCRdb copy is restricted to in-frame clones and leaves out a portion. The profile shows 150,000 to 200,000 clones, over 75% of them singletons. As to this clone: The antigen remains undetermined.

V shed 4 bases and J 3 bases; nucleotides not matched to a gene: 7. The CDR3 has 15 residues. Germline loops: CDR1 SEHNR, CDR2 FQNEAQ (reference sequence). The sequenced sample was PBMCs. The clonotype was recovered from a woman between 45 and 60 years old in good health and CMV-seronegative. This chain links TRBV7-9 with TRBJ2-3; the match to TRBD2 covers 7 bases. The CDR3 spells CASSSVGEGTDTQYF. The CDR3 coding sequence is TGTGCCAGCAGCTCCGTTGGGGAGGGAACAGATACGCAGTATTTT.